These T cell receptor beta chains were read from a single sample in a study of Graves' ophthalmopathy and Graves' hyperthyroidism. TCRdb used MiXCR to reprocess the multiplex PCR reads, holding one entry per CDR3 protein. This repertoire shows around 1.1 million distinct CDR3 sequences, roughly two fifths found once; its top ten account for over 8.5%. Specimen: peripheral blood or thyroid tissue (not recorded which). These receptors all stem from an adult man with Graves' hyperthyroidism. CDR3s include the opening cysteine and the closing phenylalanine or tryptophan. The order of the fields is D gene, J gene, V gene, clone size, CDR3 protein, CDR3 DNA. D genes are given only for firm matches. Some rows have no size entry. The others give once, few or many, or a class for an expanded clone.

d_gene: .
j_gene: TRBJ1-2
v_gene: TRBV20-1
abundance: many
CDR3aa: CSARDRTRANYGYTF
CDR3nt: TGCAGTGCTAGAGATCGGACAAGGGCTAACTATGGCTACACCTTC

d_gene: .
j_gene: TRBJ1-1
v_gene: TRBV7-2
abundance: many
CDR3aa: CASSWTGTEAFF
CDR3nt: TGTGCCAGCAGCTGGACCGGGACCGAAGCTTTCTTT

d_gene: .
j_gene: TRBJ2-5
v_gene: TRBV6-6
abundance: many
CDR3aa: CASSYWEGEETQYF
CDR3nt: TGTGCCAGCAGTTACTGGGAGGGGGAAGAGACCCAGTACTTC

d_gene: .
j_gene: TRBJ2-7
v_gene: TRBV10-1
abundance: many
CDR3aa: CASIQETYEQYF
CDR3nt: TGCGCCAGCATCCAAGAGACCTACGAGCAGTACTTC

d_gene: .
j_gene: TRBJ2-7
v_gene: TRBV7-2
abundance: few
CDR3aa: CTSSGPPIANYEQYF
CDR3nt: TGTACCAGCAGCGGTCCCCCGATAGCTAACTACGAGCAGTACTTC

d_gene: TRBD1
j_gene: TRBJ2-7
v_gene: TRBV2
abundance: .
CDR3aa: CASSAGDRGTYEQYF
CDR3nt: TGTGCCAGCAGTGCTGGGGACAGGGGAACCTACGAGCAGTACTTC

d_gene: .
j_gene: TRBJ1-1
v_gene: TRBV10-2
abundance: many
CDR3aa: CASSEVEQWTEAFF
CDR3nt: TGCGCCAGCAGTGAGGTTGAGCAATGGACTGAAGCTTTCTTT

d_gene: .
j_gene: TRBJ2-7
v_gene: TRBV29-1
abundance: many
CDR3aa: CSVDQGHEQYF
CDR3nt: TGCAGCGTTGATCAGGGGCACGAGCAGTACTTC

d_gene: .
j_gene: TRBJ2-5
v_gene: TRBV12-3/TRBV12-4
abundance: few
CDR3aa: CASRPGTGQETQYF
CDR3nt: TGTGCCAGCAGGCCTGGGACGGGTCAAGAGACCCAGTACTTC

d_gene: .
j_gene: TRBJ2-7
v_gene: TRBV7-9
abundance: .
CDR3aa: CANNPVSGHYEQYF
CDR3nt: TGTGCCAACAACCCGGTGTCGGGACACTACGAGCAGTACTTC

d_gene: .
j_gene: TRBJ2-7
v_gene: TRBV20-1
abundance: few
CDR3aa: CSARDWSRGSDEQYF
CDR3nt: TGCAGTGCTAGAGATTGGTCGAGAGGTTCGGACGAGCAGTACTTC

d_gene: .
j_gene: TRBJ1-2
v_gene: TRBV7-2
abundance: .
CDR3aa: CASSFSGTGVYYGYTF
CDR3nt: TGTGCCAGCAGCTTTAGCGGGACGGGGGTCTACTATGGCTACACCTTC

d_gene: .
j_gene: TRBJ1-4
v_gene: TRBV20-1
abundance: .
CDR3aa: CSALPRPSNEKLFF
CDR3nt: TGCAGTGCTTTACCTAGACCGAGTAATGAAAAACTGTTTTTT

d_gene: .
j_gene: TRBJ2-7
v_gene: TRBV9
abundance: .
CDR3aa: CASSRRLVRGTSSYEQYF
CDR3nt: TGTGCCAGCAGTCGTAGACTAGTCAGGGGCACTAGCTCCTACGAGCAGTACTTC

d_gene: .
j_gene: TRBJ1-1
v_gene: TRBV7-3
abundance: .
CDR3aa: CASSQWTDTEAFF
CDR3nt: TGTGCCAGCAGCCAGTGGACGGACACTGAAGCTTTCTTT

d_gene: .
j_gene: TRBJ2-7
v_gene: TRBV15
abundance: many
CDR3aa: CATRSLGFSEQYF
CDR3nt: TGTGCCACCCGCAGCTTAGGTTTTAGCGAGCAGTACTTC

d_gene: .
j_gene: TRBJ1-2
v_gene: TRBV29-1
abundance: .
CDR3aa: CAWSVRATNYGYTF
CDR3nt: TGTGCCTGGAGTGTACGGGCGACCAACTATGGCTACACCTTC

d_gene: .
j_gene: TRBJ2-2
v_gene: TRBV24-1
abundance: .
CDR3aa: CATSDLARDTGELFF
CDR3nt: TGTGCCACCAGTGACCTCGCCCGGGACACCGGGGAGCTGTTTTTT

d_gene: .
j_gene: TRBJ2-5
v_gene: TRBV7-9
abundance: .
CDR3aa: CASSPEGREQYF
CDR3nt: TGTGCCAGCAGCCCCGAGGGACGGGAGCAGTACTTC

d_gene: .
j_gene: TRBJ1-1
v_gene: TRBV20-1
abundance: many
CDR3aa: CSAREKVGYAEAFF
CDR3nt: TGCAGTGCTAGAGAGAAGGTGGGGTACGCTGAAGCTTTCTTT

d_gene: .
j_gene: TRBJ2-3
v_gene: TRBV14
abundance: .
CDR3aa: CASSQEQGMGTDTQYF
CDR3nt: TGTGCCAGCAGCCAAGAGCAAGGTATGGGTACAGATACGCAGTATTTT

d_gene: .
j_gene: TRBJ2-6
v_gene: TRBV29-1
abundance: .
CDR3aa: CSVDRPENTQAF
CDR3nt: TGCAGCGTTGATCGGCCAGAGAACACTCAAGCTTTC

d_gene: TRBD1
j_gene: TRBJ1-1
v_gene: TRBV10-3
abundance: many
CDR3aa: CAGAGTGNTEAFF
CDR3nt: TGTGCCGGGGCCGGGACAGGGAACACTGAAGCTTTCTTT

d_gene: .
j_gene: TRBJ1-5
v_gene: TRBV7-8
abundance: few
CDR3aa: CASSQIQGQQPQHF
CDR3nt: TGTGCCAGCAGTCAAATCCAGGGCCAGCAGCCCCAGCATTTT